This TCR beta chain is from a study of glioma-infiltrating T cells (dated by TCRdb to 2015 to 2016). Context from the whole study: The low-grade gliomas were WHO grade II oligodendrogliomas or astrocytomas, while the glioblastomas were WHO grade IV tumors sampled at initial diagnosis rather than at recurrent diagnosis. Dexamethasone was administered to glioma patients for six or fewer days before surgery. For blood libraries, the target was 4.5- to 10-fold sequencing coverage of approximately 920,000 peripheral T cells. Sequencing of TCR alpha- and beta-chain repertoires was performed on glioma tissue, on non-neoplastic brain tissue, and on matched peripheral blood mononuclear cells. To measure divergence between tissue and blood T-cell populations, each tissue-infiltrating repertoire was compared with the peripheral blood repertoire of the same patient. Three low-grade glioma patients, roughly eight primary glioblastoma patients and three non-glioma patients contributing non-neoplastic brain tissue were included in the paired cohort.

Surgical brain or tumor specimens were cryofrozen in liquid nitrogen immediately after resection, and peripheral blood cells were collected concurrently. Inclusive of the bounding cysteine and phenylalanine, the CDR3 is 16 residues long. Solely the CDR3 DNA is kept, with 48 bases framed from the first base. The germline V gene (reference sequence) specifies MNHEY as CDR1 and SMNVEV as CDR2. Unmatched junction bases come to 9, with V trimmed by 5 bases and J by 7 bases. This clonotype appeared once. Its recognized antigen is unknown. The sample holds no much larger clone one base away, and base qualities are not on file. One read gives only weak evidence. Results the study describes overall, beyond this receptor: Small numbers underpinned the group comparisons: about eight glioblastoma patients, three low-grade glioma patients and three non-neoplastic patients. Patients with low tissue-blood divergence were marked by a signature set of shared blood CDR3 motifs, and this signature set was depleted in highly divergent patients. Tissue and blood shared very few CDR3 sequences, a result attributed to high CDR3 diversity and limited sampling. In non-neoplastic patients, VJ-independent divergence between tissue and blood fell below expectation, whereas in all gliomas, and especially in low-grade gliomas, the divergence rose above expectation.

TCR alpha and beta CDR3 regions were amplified with the iRepertoire nested amplicon-rescue multiplex PCR (arm-PCR) platform from RNA. The input for one-step reverse transcription and amplification was roughly 85-400 ng of tissue mRNA or PBMC total RNA. After bead purification, a secondary multiplex PCR added Illumina adapters, and libraries were gel-purified between 200 and 400 bp. The libraries contained internal 6-nucleotide barcodes that were used for demultiplexing. Libraries were sequenced on an Illumina MiSeq with 2x220 or 2x250 nucleotide paired-end reads. As for the original processing: FLASH 1.2.11 was used to merge paired reads, and BWA-MEM then aligned the reads to the GRCh37 human genome before TRA and TRB reads were extracted. V and J assignment used an IMGT-derived reference of cassette sequences and CDR3 motifs that included pseudogenes. Reads were translated in three frames, and productive CDR3s were defined as those with a C...FGXG motif and no stop codons. A clonotype was defined as a unique combination of a V-J cassette pair and a CDR3 amino acid sequence. Hamming distance filtering was applied to reads, with thresholds set by the sequence error rate of each sample in mapped regions. TCRdb took the public reads, trimmed them with fastp at Q25, ran MiXCR for clone calling and kept in-frame beta chains. Identical CDR3 proteins give one entry, which carries the most common genes and DNA. The V and J calls and clone size come from TCRdb's table, not from the authors' own analysis. Recorded for this sample are around 350,000 distinct CDR3 sequences; about two fifths of them occurred a single time. The leading ten clones occupy 12% of the sample.

Sequenced sample: glioma tissue, nonneoplastic brain tissue, or PBMCs (not recorded which). The clonotype originates from a human donor with low-grade glioma or glioblastoma, undergoing nonglioma brain surgery, or in good health (not recorded which). This chain joins TRBV27 to TRBJ2-2; 11 bases in the middle match TRBD1. The CDR3 loop reads CASSPTGTGGIGELFF. Read as DNA, the sequence is TGTGCCAGCAGTCCCACCGGGACAGGGGGGATCGGGGAGCTGTTTTTT.